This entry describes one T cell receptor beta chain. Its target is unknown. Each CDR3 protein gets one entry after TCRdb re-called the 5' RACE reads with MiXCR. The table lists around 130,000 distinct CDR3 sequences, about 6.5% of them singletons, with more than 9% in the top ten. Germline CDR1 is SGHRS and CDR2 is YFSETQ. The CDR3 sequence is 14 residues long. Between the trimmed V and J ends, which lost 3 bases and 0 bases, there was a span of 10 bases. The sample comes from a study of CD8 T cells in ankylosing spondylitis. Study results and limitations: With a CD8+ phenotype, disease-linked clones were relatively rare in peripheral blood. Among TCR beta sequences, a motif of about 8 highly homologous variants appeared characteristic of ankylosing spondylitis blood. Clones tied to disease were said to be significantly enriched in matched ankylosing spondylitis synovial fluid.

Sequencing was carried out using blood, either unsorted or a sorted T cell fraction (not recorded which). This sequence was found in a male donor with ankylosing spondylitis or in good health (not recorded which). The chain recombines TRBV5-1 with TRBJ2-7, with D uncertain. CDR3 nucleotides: TGCGCCAGCAGCTCGGACGGAAGCTCCTACGAGCAGTACTTC. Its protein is CASSSDGSSYEQYF.